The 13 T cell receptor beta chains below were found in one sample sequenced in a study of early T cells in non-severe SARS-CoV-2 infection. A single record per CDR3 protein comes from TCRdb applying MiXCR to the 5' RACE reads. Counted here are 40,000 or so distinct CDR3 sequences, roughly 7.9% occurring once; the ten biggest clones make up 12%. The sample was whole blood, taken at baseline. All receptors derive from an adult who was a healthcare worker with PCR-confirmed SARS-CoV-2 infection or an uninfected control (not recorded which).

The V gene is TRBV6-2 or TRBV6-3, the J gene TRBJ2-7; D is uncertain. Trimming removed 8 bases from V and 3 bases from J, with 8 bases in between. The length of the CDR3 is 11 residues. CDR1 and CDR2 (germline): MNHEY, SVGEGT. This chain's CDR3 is CASLDHYEQYF. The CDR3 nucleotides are TGTGCCAGCTTGGACCACTACGAGCAGTACTTC.

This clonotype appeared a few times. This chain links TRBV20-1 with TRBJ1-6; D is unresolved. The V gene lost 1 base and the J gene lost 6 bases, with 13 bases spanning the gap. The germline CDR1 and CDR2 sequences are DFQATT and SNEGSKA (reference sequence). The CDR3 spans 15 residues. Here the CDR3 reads CSARAAGPSNSPLHF. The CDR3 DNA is TGCAGTGCTAGAGCGGCGGGCCCCTCTAATTCACCCCTCCACTTT.

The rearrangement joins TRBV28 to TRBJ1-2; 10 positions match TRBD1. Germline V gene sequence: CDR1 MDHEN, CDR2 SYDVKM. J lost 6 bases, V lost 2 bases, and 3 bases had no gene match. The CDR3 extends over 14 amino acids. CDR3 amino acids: CASSLGTGDDGYTF. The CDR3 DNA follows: TGTGCCAGCAGTTTAGGGACAGGGGATGATGGCTACACCTTC.

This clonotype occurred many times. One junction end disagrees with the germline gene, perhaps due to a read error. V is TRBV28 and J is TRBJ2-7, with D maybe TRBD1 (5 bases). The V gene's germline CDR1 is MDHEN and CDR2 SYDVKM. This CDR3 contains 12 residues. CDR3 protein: CASSRNRQSVGF. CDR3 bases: TGTGCCAGCAGCCGCAATAGACAGTCGGTCGGCTTC.

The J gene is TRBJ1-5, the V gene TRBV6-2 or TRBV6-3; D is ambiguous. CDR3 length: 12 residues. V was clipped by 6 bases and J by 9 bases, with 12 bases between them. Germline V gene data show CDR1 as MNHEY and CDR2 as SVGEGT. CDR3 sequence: CASSLTGLPQHF. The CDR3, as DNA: TGTGCCAGCAGCCTTACGGGGTTGCCCCAGCATTTT.

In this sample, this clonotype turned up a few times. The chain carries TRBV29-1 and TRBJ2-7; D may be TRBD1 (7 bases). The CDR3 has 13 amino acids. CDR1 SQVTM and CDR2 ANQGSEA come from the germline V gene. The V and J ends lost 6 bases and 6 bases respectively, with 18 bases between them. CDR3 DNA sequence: TGCAGCGTACATCGACAGGGAGGAGGCGAGCAGTACTTC. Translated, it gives CSVHRQGGGEQYF.

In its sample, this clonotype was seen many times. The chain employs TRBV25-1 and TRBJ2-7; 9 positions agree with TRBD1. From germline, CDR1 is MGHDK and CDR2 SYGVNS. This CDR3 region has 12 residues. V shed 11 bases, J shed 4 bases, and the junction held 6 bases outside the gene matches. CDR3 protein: CASGTGKYEQYF. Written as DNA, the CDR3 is TGTGCCTCCGGGACAGGGAAATACGAGCAGTACTTC.

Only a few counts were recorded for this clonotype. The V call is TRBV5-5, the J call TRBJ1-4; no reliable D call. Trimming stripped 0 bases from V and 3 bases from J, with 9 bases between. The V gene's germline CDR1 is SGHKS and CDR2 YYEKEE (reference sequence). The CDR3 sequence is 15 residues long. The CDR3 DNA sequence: TGTGCCAGCAGCTTGGCCGTCGGGCCTAATGAAAAACTGTTTTTT. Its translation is CASSLAVGPNEKLFF.

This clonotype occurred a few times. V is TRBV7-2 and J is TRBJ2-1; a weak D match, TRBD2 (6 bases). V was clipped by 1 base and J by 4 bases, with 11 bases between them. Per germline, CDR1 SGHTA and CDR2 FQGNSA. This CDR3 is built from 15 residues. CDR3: CASSLGLGGYNEQFF. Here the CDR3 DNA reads TGTGCCAGCAGCTTAGGCCTGGGGGGATACAATGAGCAGTTCTTC.

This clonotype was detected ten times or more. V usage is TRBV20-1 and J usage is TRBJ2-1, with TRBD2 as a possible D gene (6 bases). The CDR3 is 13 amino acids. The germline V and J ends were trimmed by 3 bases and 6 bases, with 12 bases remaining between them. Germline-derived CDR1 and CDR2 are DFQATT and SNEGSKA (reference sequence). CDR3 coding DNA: TGCAGTGCTAGTTCCCAGGGAGGCAATGAGCAGTTCTTC. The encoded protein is CSASSQGGNEQFF.

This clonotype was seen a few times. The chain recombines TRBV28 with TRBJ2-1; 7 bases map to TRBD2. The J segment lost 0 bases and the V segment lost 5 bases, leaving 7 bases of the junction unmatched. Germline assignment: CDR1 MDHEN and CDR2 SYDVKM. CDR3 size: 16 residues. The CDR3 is CASSGSGPLSYNEQFF. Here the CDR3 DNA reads TGTGCCAGCAGTGGTAGCGGGCCCCTCTCCTACAATGAGCAGTTCTTC.

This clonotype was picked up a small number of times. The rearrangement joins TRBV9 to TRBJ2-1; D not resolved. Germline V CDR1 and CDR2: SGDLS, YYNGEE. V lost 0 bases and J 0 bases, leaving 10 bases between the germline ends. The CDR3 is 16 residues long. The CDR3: CASSVGPQTSYNEQFF. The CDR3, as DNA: TGTGCCAGCAGCGTAGGGCCCCAAACCTCCTACAATGAGCAGTTCTTC.

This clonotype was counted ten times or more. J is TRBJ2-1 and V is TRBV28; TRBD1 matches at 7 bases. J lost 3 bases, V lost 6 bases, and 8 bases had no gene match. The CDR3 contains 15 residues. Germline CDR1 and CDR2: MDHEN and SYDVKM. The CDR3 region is CASSLPGQNYNEQFF. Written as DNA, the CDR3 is TGTGCCAGCAGCTTACCGGGACAGAACTACAATGAGCAGTTCTTC.